This T cell receptor beta chain was captured in a study of early T cells in non-severe SARS-CoV-2 infection. TCRdb ran MiXCR on the 5' RACE reads and lists one entry per CDR3 protein. The data show 65,000 to 70,000 distinct CDR3 sequences, with 9.5% to 13% seen just once and around 6.4% held by the top ten. In germline, CDR1 is DFQATT, CDR2 SNEGSKA (reference sequence). The V end was cut by 6 bases, the J end by 0 bases, with 20 bases between. This CDR3 contains 16 residues. The origin of this receptor is an adult who was a healthcare worker with PCR-confirmed SARS-CoV-2 infection or an uninfected control (not recorded which). Sequenced input: whole blood. V gene TRBV20-1 combines with J gene TRBJ1-1; D gene unclear. The CDR3 is CSARSGPPYMNTEAFF. For the CDR3, the DNA is TGCAGTGCCCGCTCGGGCCCCCCATATATGAACACTGAAGCTTTCTTT.